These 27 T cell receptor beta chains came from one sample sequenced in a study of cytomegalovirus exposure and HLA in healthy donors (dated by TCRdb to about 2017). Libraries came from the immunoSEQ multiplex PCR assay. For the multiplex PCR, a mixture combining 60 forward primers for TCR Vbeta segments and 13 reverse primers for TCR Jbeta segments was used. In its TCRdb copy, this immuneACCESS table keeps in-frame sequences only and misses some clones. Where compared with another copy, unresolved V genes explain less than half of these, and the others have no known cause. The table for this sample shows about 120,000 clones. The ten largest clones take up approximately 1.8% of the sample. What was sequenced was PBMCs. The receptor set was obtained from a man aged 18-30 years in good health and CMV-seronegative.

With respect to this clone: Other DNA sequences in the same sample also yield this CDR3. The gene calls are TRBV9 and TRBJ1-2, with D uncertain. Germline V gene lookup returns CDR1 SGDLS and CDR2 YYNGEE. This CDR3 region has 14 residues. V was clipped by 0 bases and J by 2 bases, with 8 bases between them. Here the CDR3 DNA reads TGTGCCAGCAGCGTAGACTCGCGGAACTATGGCTACACCTTC. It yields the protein CASSVDSRNYGYTF.

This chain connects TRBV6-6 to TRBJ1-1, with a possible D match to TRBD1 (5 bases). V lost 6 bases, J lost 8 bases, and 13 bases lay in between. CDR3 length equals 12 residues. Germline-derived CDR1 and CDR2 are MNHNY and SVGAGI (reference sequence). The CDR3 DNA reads TGTGCCAGCAGGAATAGGGGTCTGGAAGCTTTCTTT. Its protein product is CASRNRGLEAFF.

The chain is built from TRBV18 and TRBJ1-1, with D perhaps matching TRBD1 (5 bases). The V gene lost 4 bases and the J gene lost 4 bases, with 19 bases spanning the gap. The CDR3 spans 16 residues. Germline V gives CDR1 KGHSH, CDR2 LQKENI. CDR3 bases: TGTGCCAGCTCACAACAGGCCTCGGGGGGGGGCACTGAAGCTTTCTTT. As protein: CASSQQASGGGTEAFF. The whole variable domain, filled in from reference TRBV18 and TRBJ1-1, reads NAGVMQNPRHLVRRRGQEARLRCSPMKGHSHVYWYRQLPEEGLKFMVYLQKENIIDESGMPKERFSAEFPKEGPSILRIQQVVRGDSAAYFCASSQQASGGGTEAFFGQGTRLTVV.

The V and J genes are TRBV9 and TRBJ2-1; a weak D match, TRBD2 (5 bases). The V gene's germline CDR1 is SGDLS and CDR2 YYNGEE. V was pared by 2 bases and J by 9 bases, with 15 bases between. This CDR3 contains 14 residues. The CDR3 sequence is CASSVRTAPGEQFF. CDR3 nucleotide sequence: TGTGCCAGCAGCGTCAGGACTGCCCCAGGTGAGCAGTTCTTC.

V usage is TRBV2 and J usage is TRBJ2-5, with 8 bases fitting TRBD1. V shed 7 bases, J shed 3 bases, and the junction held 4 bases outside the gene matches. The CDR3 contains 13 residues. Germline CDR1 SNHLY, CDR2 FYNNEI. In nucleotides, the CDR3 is TGTGCCAGCACACCGGACAGGGAAGAGACCCAGTACTTC. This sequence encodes CASTPDREETQYF.

CDR3 DNA sequence: TGTGCCAGCAGCCATATCGGGAATAAGCAGTTCTTC. Its translation: CASSHIGNKQFF. V usage is TRBV27 and J usage is TRBJ2-1, with a tentative D call TRBD2 (5 bases). Germline CDR1 reads MNHEY; CDR2 reads SMNVEV (reference sequence). V dropped 6 bases and J dropped 11 bases, with 14 bases sitting between them. The CDR3 length is 12 residues.

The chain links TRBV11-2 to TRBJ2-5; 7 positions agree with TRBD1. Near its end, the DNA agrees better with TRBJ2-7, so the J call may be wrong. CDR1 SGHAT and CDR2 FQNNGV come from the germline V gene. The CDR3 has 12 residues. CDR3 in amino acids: CASSSNRGEQYF. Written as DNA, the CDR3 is TGTGCCAGCAGCTCCAACAGGGGCGAGCAGTACTTC.

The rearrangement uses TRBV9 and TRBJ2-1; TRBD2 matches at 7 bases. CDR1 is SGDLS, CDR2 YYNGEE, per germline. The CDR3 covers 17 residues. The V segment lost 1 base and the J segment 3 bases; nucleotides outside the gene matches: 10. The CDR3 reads CASSVRGEGGGYNEQFF. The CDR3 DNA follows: TGTGCCAGCAGCGTAAGGGGTGAGGGCGGGGGCTACAATGAGCAGTTCTTC.

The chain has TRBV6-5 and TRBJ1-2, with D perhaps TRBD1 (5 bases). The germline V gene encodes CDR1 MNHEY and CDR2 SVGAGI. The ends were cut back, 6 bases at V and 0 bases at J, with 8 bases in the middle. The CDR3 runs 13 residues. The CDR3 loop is CASSETANYGYTF. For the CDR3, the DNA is TGTGCCAGCAGCGAGACAGCTAACTATGGCTACACCTTC.

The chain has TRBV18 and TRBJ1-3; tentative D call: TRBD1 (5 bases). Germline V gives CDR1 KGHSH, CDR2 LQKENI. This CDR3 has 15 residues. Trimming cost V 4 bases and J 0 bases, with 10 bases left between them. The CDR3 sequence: CASSQSTDSGNTIYF. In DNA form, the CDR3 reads TGTGCCAGCTCACAGTCGACAGACTCTGGAAACACCATATATTTT.

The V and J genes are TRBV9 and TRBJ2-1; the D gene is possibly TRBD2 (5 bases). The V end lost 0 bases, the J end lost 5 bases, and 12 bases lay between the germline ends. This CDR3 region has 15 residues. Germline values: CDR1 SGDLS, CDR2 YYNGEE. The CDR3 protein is CASSVGRSGHNEQFF. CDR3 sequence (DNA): TGTGCCAGCAGCGTAGGCCGGAGCGGCCACAATGAGCAGTTCTTC. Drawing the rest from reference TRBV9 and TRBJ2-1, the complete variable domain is DSGVTQTPKHLITATGQRVTLRCSPRSGDLSVYWYQQSLDQGLQFLIQYYNGEERAKGNILERFSAQQFPDLHSELNLSSLELGDSALYFCASSVGRSGHNEQFFGPGTRLTVL.

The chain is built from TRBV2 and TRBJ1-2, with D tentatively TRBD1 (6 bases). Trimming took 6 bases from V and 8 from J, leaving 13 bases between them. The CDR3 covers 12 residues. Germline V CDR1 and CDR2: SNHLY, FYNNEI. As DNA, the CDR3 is TGTGCCAGCAGCGATACAGGGTACGGCTACACCTTC. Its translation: CASSDTGYGYTF.

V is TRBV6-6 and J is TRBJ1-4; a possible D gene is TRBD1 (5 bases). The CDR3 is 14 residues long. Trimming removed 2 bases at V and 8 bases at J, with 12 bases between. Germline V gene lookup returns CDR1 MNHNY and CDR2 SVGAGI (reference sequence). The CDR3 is CASSYGSGREKLFF. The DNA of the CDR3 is TGTGCCAGCAGTTACGGGTCAGGGAGGGAAAAACTGTTTTTT.

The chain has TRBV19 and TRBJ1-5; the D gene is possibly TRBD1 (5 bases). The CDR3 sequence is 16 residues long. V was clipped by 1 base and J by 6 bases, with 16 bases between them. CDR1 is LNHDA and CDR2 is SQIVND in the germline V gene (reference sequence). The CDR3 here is CASSIGSGLSGQPQHF. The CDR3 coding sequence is TGTGCCAGTAGTATAGGGTCGGGACTTTCGGGTCAGCCCCAGCATTTT.

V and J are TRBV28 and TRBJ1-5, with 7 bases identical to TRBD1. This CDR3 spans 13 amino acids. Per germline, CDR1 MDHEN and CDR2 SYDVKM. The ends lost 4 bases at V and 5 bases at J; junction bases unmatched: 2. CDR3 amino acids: CASSSRGHQPQHF. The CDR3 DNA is TGTGCCAGCAGTTCGAGGGGGCATCAGCCCCAGCATTTT.

The CDR3 is CASSVGDFQETQYF. The CDR3 nucleotides are TGTGCCAGCAGCGTAGGGGACTTCCAAGAGACCCAGTACTTC. The V and J genes are TRBV9 and TRBJ2-5; TRBD2 is a possible D gene (6 bases). Germline CDR1 and CDR2: SGDLS and YYNGEE. This CDR3 comprises 14 residues. The V gene lost 0 bases and the J gene lost 1 base, with 7 bases spanning the gap.

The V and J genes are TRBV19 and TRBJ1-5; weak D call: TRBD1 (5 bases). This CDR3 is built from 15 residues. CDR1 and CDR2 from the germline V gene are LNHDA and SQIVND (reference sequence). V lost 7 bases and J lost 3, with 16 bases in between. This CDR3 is CASTGTPIPNQPQHF. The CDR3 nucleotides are TGTGCCAGTACCGGGACTCCTATACCCAATCAGCCCCAGCATTTT.

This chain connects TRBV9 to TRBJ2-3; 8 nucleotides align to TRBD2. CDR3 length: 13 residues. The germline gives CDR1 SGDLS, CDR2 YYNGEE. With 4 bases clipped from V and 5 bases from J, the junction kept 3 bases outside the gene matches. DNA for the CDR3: TGTGCCAGCAGCATAGCGGGAAAAGATACGCAGTATTTT. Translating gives CASSIAGKDTQYF.

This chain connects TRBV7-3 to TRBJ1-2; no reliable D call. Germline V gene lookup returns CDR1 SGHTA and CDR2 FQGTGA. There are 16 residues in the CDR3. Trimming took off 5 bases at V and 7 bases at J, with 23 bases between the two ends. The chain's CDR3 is CASSPSRGAEVFGYTF. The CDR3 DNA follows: TGTGCCAGCAGCCCCTCGCGGGGAGCAGAAGTTTTTGGCTACACCTTC.

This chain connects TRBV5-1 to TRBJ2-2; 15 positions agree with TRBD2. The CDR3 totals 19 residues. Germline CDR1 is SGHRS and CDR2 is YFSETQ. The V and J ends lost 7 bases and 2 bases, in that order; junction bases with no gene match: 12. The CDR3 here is CASRRTSGGVVANTGELFF. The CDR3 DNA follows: TGCGCCAGCCGGCGGACTAGCGGGGGGGTAGTAGCAAACACCGGGGAGCTGTTTTTT. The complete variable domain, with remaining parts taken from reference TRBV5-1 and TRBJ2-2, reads KAGVTQTPRYLIKTRGQQVTLSCSPISGHRSVSWYQQTPGQGLQFLFEYFSETQRNKGNFPGRFSGRQFSNSRSEMNVSTLELGDSALYLCASRRTSGGVVANTGELFFGEGSRLTVL.

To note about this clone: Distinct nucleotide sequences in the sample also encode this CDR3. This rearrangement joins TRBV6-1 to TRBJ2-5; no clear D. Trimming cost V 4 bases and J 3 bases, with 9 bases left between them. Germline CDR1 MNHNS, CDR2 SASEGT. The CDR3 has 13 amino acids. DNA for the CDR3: TGTGCCAGCAGTGGAGGCAGTAAAGAGACCCAGTACTTC. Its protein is CASSGGSKETQYF.

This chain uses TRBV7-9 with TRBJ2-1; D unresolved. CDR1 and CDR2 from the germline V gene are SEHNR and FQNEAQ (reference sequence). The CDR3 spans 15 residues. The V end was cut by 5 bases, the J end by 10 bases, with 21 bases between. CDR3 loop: CASSNLRQTLTEQFF. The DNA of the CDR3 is TGTGCCAGCAGCAATCTAAGGCAGACCTTGACAGAGCAGTTCTTC. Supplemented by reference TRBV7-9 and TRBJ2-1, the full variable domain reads DTGVSQNPRHKITKRGQNVTFRCDPISEHNRLYWYRQTLGQGPEFLTYFQNEAQLEKSRLLSDRFSAERPKGSFSTLEIQRTEQGDSAMYLCASSNLRQTLTEQFFGPGTRLTVL.

Here the CDR3 DNA reads TGTGCCAGCCGGGGTTTCGGCACTGAAGCTTTCTTT. Protein sequence: CASRGFGTEAFF. The chain joins TRBV2 to TRBJ1-1; D remains ambiguous. V was shortened by 8 bases and J by 4 bases, with 11 bases between the two germline ends. CDR1 is SNHLY, CDR2 FYNNEI, per germline. The CDR3 is 12 amino acids.

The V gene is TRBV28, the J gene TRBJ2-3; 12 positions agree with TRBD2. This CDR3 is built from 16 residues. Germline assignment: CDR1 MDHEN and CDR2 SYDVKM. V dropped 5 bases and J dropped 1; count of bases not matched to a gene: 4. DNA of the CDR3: TGTGCCAGCAGTATAAGACTAGCGGGGGGCACAGATACGCAGTATTTT. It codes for CASSIRLAGGTDTQYF.

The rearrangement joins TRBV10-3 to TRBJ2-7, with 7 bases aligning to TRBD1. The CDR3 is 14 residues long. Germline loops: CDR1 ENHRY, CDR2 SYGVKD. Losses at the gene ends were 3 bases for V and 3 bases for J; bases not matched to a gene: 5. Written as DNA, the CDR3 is TGTGCCATCAGTGAAAAGGGGGCCGGCTACGAGCAGTACTTC. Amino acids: CAISEKGAGYEQYF.

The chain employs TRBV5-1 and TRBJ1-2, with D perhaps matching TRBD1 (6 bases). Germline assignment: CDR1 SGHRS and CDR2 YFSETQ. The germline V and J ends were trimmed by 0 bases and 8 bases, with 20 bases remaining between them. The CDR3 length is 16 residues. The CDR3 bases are TGCGCCAGCAGCTTGGAGGTAGGCAGGGGAACAGGAGGCTACACCTTC. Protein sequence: CASSLEVGRGTGGYTF.

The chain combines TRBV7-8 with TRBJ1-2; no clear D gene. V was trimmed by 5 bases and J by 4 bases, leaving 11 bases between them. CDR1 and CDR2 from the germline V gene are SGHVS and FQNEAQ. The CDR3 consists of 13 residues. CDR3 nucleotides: TGTGCCAGCAGCGGCGGGATCCTCTATGGCTACACCTTC. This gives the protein CASSGGILYGYTF.